These T cell receptor beta chains were read from a single sample in a study of blood T cell repertoires in COVID-19. TCRdb's copy holds only in-frame clones and misses some; the assay was immunoSEQ multiplex PCR. The table has 110,000 to 150,000 clones, 70% to 90% seen once. Sequencing was performed on peripheral blood. These receptor sequences come from a man aged 65-85 years with acute or convalescent COVID-19. Both conserved end residues are part of each CDR3. The order of the fields is J gene, V gene, CDR3 length, clone size, D gene, CDR3 DNA, CDR3 protein. D genes are given only for firm matches. For some rows the clone size is stated as once, few or many, or as a class when expanded; others skip it.

>TRBJ1-2|TRBV11-2|15|.|.
TGTGCCAGCAGCTTAGGGGTGGCAGGCCATAGAGGCTACACCTTC
CASSLGVAGHRGYTF
>TRBJ2-1|TRBV7-6|15|.|.
TGTGCCAGCAGCCTACGGACAAGGCAGAACAATGAGCAGTTCTTC
CASSLRTRQNNEQFF
>TRBJ2-2|TRBV7-3|17|.|.
TGTGCCAGCAGCTTAACCCCGGAGGGCTCGAACACCGGGGAGCTGTTTTTT
CASSLTPEGSNTGELFF
>TRBJ2-3|TRBV2|15|.|TRBD2
TGTGCCAGCAGGTCCCTCACTAGCGGAACAGATACGCAGTATTTT
CASRSLTSGTDTQYF
>TRBJ2-7|TRBV10-1|14|few|.
TGCGCCCCCAAGGGCGGGAAAAGCTCCTACGAGCAGTACTTC
CAPKGGKSSYEQYF
>TRBJ1-6|TRBV12-3/TRBV12-4|13|.|.
TGTGCCAGCAGGGACAGCCATAATTCACCCCTCCACTTT
CASRDSHNSPLHF
>TRBJ1-5|TRBV19|16|.|TRBD1
TGTGCCAGTAGTGTCCAACAGGGGAGTGGAAGTCAGCCCCAGCATTTT
CASSVQQGSGSQPQHF
>TRBJ1-1|TRBV19|14|.|.
TGTGCCAGTACTCACGCAGGGGCCCTGCCTGAAGCTTTCTTT
CASTHAGALPEAFF
>TRBJ2-2|TRBV3-1/TRBV3-2|15|.|.
TGTGCCAGCAGATTCACAGGGTCGGACGCCGGGGAGCTGTTTTTT
CASRFTGSDAGELFF
>TRBJ1-1|TRBV6-5|15|.|TRBD1
TGTGCCAGCAGTTACGGGGACAGGGCCGACACTGAAGCTTTCTTT
CASSYGDRADTEAFF
>TRBJ2-7|TRBV5-1|14|few|.
TGCGCCAGCAGCACGAACCAGCCAGGGGATGAGCAGTACTTC
CASSTNQPGDEQYF
>TRBJ1-5|TRBV20-1|14|.|.
TGCAGTGCTAGTTCCTGGGGAGGCAATCAGCCCCAGCATTTT
CSASSWGGNQPQHF
>TRBJ1-2|TRBV4-1|16|.|.
TGCGCCAGCAGCCAAGGATCGGCAGGGGCAAACTATGGCTACACCTTC
CASSQGSAGANYGYTF
>TRBJ1-1|TRBV28|15|.|TRBD1
TGTGCCAGCAGTCTTTCGACAGGGGGGACCACTGAAGCTTTCTTT
CASSLSTGGTTEAFF
>TRBJ1-2|TRBV2|17|.|TRBD1
TGTGCCAGCAGTGGTCCCGGCGGGACAGGGTTCAACTATGGCTACACCTTC
CASSGPGGTGFNYGYTF
>TRBJ1-2|TRBV14|13|.|.
TGTGCCAGCAGCCAGTCCAGGGGCTATGGCTACACCTTC
CASSQSRGYGYTF
>TRBJ2-7|TRBV13|16|.|TRBD2
TGTGCCAGCAGCTTTCGGGGTAGCGGGGGCCGCTACGAGCAGTACTTC
CASSFRGSGGRYEQYF
>TRBJ2-7|TRBV19|14|.|TRBD1
TGTGCCAGTAGTCCCGGGACAGCCACCTACGAGCAGTACTTC
CASSPGTATYEQYF
>TRBJ1-3|TRBV28|15|.|.
TGTGCCAGCAGTTTAATGGTCGGCTCTGGAAACACCATATATTTT
CASSLMVGSGNTIYF
>TRBJ2-1|TRBV6-5|16|.|.
TGTGCCAGCAGTTACTCCGCCAGTGTTACCTACAATGAGCAGTTCTTC
CASSYSASVTYNEQFF
>TRBJ1-5|TRBV7-2|15|.|.
TGTGCCAGCAGCCTCAGAGCGAATAGCAATCAGCCCCAGCATTTT
CASSLRANSNQPQHF
>TRBJ1-2|TRBV6-5|13|.|TRBD1
TGTGCCAGCACCTTCGGGACAGGGTACGGCTACACCTTC
CASTFGTGYGYTF
>TRBJ2-1|TRBV7-2|16|.|.
TGTGCCAGCAGCCTACGAGGGGCGGGAACCGACAATGAGCAGTTCTTC
CASSLRGAGTDNEQFF
>TRBJ1-4|TRBV2|13|.|TRBD1
TGTGCCAGCAGAAGAGGGGGCGGTGAAAAACTGTTTTTT
CASRRGGGEKLFF
>TRBJ2-7|TRBV5-6|14|.|TRBD2
TGTGCCAGCAACCCTAGCGGGAGTGCCTACGAGCAGTACTTC
CASNPSGSAYEQYF
>TRBJ1-2|TRBV27|13|.|TRBD1
TGTGCCAGCACCCCGGGACAGTTCTATGGCTACACCTTC
CASTPGQFYGYTF